Following are 27 T cell receptor beta chains from one sample sequenced in a study of response to subunit inactivated influenza vaccine. TCRdb re-analysed the RT-PCR reads in MiXCR, keeping a single row per CDR3 protein. The sample includes about 700,000 distinct CDR3 sequences, roughly 13% of them seen just once. The sequenced sample was PBMCs from blood, obtained around two weeks before vaccination. The source is a man aged 45-60 years who received an inactivated influenza vaccine.

This clonotype came up a few times. The V call is TRBV6-5, the J call TRBJ2-7; weak D call: TRBD1 (5 bases). V lost 0 bases and J 2 bases, leaving 11 bases between the germline ends. Germline assignment: CDR1 MNHEY and CDR2 SVGAGI. CDR3 length equals 15 residues. The CDR3 spells CASSYSAGHPYEQYF. CDR3 in DNA: TGTGCCAGCAGTTACTCGGCAGGGCATCCCTACGAGCAGTACTTC.

There are a few counts of this clonotype. The J gene is TRBJ2-5, the V gene TRBV28; D call uncertain. The V gene lost 7 bases and the J gene lost 2 bases, with 8 bases spanning the gap. The CDR3 is made up of 12 amino acids. CDR1 is MDHEN, CDR2 SYDVKM, per germline. CDR3 in amino acids: CASNQLQETQYF. CDR3 nucleotide sequence: TGTGCCAGCAACCAGTTACAAGAGACCCAGTACTTC.

This clonotype was counted many times. This chain connects TRBV7-7 to TRBJ2-1; D is ambiguous. Trimming pared 1 base from V and 2 bases from J, leaving 3 bases between. This CDR3 has 13 amino acids. CDR1 and CDR2 (germline): SSHAT, FNYEAQ (reference sequence). The CDR3 DNA reads TGTGCCAGCAGCTTAGGGACCTACAATGAGCAGTTCTTC. It specifies CASSLGTYNEQFF.

This chain uses TRBV29-1 with TRBJ1-1; TRBD1 is a possible D gene (6 bases). CDR3 size: 11 residues. The germline CDR1 and CDR2 sequences are SQVTM and ANQGSEA. V was pared by 5 bases and J by 9 bases, with 13 bases between. CDR3 DNA sequence: TGCAGCGTTAAGACGGACAGAAAAGCTTTCTTT. This codes for CSVKTDRKAFF.

V gene TRBV12-3 or TRBV12-4 combines with J gene TRBJ1-5; D remains unclear. The CDR3 consists of 14 residues. V lost 3 bases and J lost 3, with 9 bases in between. CDR3 sequence: CASSFGEFNQPQHF. The CDR3 DNA sequence: TGTGCCAGCAGTTTCGGAGAGTTCAATCAGCCCCAGCATTTT.

The rearrangement links TRBV28 to TRBJ1-1; D is undetermined. The CDR3 has 12 amino acids. Germline values: CDR1 MDHEN, CDR2 SYDVKM. V lost 5 bases and J 7 bases, leaving 11 bases between the germline ends. The CDR3 sequence is CASSRSRIEAFF. For the CDR3, the DNA is TGTGCCAGCAGTCGGAGTCGGATTGAAGCTTTCTTT.

The sample holds a few counts of this clonotype. The V and J genes are TRBV6-1 and TRBJ1-1; D remains unclear. Germline V gene sequence: CDR1 MNHNS, CDR2 SASEGT. Trimming took off 6 bases at V and 5 bases at J, with 16 bases between the two ends. The length of the CDR3 is 14 residues. For the CDR3, the DNA is TGTGCCAGCAGACGAACAGCTACGTCGACTGAAGCTTTCTTT. Protein sequence: CASRRTATSTEAFF.

The chain recombines TRBV28 with TRBJ2-1, with D possibly matching TRBD2 (7 bases). V shed 6 bases and J shed 7 bases, with 16 bases lying between them. CDR3 length: 14 residues. In germline, CDR1 is MDHEN, CDR2 SYDVKM. The CDR3 DNA sequence: TGTGCCAGCAGGCTGGGGGGGGCGAGAAATGAGCAGTTCTTC. It codes for CASRLGGARNEQFF.

Written as DNA, the CDR3 is TGTGCCAGCAGTGAGGCTAGCGGGAATTACAATGAGCAGTTCTTC. This codes for CASSEASGNYNEQFF. The genes are TRBV25-1 and TRBJ2-1; 9 bases are a match to TRBD2. The CDR3 totals 15 residues. V shed 3 bases, J shed 4 bases, and the junction held 4 bases outside the gene matches. The germline gives CDR1 MGHDK, CDR2 SYGVNS.

The chain carries TRBV2 and TRBJ2-7; TRBD1 matches 10 bases. Germline lookup yields CDR1 SNHLY and CDR2 FYNNEI. J was trimmed by 6 bases and V by 7 bases; bases with no gene match: 9. The CDR3 contains 14 residues. Here the CDR3 reads CASKATGGFFEQYF. The CDR3 DNA reads as TGTGCCAGCAAAGCGACAGGGGGCTTTTTCGAGCAGTACTTC.

The chain links TRBV29-1 to TRBJ2-3; D call uncertain. The CDR3 runs 12 residues. Trimming removed 1 base from V and 0 bases from J, with 2 bases in between. Germline V gene lookup returns CDR1 SQVTM and CDR2 ANQGSEA. The CDR3 coding sequence is TGCAGCGTTGAAGCTAGCACAGATACGCAGTATTTT. Protein product: CSVEASTDTQYF.

V gene TRBV20-1 combines with J gene TRBJ2-3, with D uncertain. Trimming took off 6 bases at V and 4 bases at J, with 11 bases between the two ends. This CDR3 has 12 residues. CDR1 is DFQATT and CDR2 is SNEGSKA in the germline V gene (reference sequence). CDR3 DNA sequence: TGCAGTGCCCCTTCGGCGGCAGATACGCAGTATTTT. It translates to CSAPSAADTQYF.

J is TRBJ2-3 and V is TRBV11-2, with 10 bases aligning to TRBD2. Losses at the gene ends were 5 bases for V and 5 bases for J; bases not matched to a gene: 13. The CDR3 runs to 17 residues. Germline-derived CDR1 and CDR2 are SGHAT and FQNNGV. The CDR3 here is CASSLKREGLSGDTQYF. The CDR3 region has the DNA TGTGCCAGCAGCCTGAAGCGGGAGGGCCTCTCGGGAGATACGCAGTATTTT.

The chain is built from TRBV4-3 and TRBJ2-4; possibly TRBD1 for D (5 bases). Trimming stripped 1 base from V and 4 bases from J, with 11 bases between. CDR1 and CDR2 (germline): LGHNA, YSLEER. This CDR3 region has 15 residues. The CDR3 DNA reads as TGCGCCAGCAGCCAAGGGGCGGCAGGGAAAAACATTCAGTACTTC. Translating it yields CASSQGAAGKNIQYF.

CDR3 sequence: CSVEERGQGVETQYF. The CDR3 coding sequence is TGCAGCGTTGAAGAGCGCGGACAGGGGGTAGAGACCCAGTACTTC. This chain connects TRBV29-1 to TRBJ2-5; the match to TRBD1 covers 10 bases. Per the germline V gene, CDR1 is SQVTM and CDR2 is ANQGSEA. There are 15 residues in the CDR3. The trim removed 0 bases at V and 4 bases at J, leaving 5 bases unmatched.

The V and J genes are TRBV20-1 and TRBJ2-1; 10 nucleotides align to TRBD2. The CDR3 loop spans 14 amino acids. The ends lost 1 base at V and 7 bases at J; junction bases unmatched: 4. Per the germline V gene, CDR1 is DFQATT and CDR2 is SNEGSKA (reference sequence). The CDR3 region is CSARASGSLNEQFF. The CDR3 DNA sequence: TGCAGTGCTAGAGCTAGCGGGAGTTTAAATGAGCAGTTCTTC.

The chain carries TRBV4-3 and TRBJ2-5, with 8 bases fitting TRBD1. J was trimmed by 0 bases and V by 0 bases; bases with no gene match: 6. CDR1 is LGHNA, CDR2 YSLEER, per germline. The CDR3 loop spans 17 amino acids. The CDR3 coding sequence is TGCGCCAGCAGCCAAGAGAAGACAGGGGTAGACCAAGAGACCCAGTACTTC. Amino acid sequence: CASSQEKTGVDQETQYF.

The table lists this clonotype with a few counts. J is TRBJ1-2 and V is TRBV2; 12 positions match TRBD1. V trimming: 6 bases; J trimming: 7 bases; junction bases outside the gene matches: 15. CDR3 length: 17 residues. Germline V CDR1 and CDR2: SNHLY, FYNNEI. DNA of the CDR3: TGTGCCAGCAGCGGGGGGGGGACAGGGGGCCCCGCATCTGGCTACACCTTC. It translates to CASSGGGTGGPASGYTF.

The rearrangement links TRBV28 to TRBJ2-7; D is unclear. The V gene lost 3 bases and the J gene lost 2 bases, with 11 bases spanning the gap. Germline values: CDR1 MDHEN, CDR2 SYDVKM. This CDR3 has 14 amino acids. The CDR3 nucleotides read TGTGCCAGCAGTTTCCCCCCACGTACCTACGAGCAGTACTTC. It yields the protein CASSFPPRTYEQYF.

This chain uses TRBV28 with TRBJ1-2, with D perhaps TRBD1 (5 bases). Trimming pared 2 bases from V and 4 bases from J, leaving 14 bases between. The CDR3 has 15 residues. The germline V gene encodes CDR1 MDHEN and CDR2 SYDVKM. CDR3 in amino acids: CASSLGRAPSYGYTF. The CDR3 nucleotides are TGTGCCAGCAGTTTAGGCAGGGCGCCCAGCTATGGCTACACCTTC.

This sequence joins TRBV18 and TRBJ2-7; 14 bases are a match to TRBD2. Germline assignment: CDR1 KGHSH and CDR2 LQKENI. The CDR3 loop spans 15 amino acids. With 3 bases clipped from V and 6 bases from J, the junction kept 4 bases outside the gene matches. In nucleotides, the CDR3 is TGTGCCAGCTCACCGACTAGCGGGGGGGCCTCCGAGCAGTACTTC. Residues: CASSPTSGGASEQYF.

The chain combines TRBV6-2 or TRBV6-3 with TRBJ2-1; D possibly corresponds to TRBD1 (7 bases). V lost 6 bases to trimming and J lost 0 bases, with 12 bases between them. Germline V gives CDR1 MNHEY, CDR2 SVGEGT. The CDR3 extends over 15 amino acids. CDR3: CASRQGGSSYNEQFF. The CDR3 nucleotides are TGTGCCAGCAGGCAGGGGGGAAGCTCCTACAATGAGCAGTTCTTC.

This clonotype was detected only a few times. The gene calls are TRBV4-2 and TRBJ2-2; D is unclear. Germline CDR1 is LGHNA and CDR2 is YNFKEQ. V was pared by 1 base and J by 5 bases, with 8 bases between. This CDR3 is built from 14 residues. The CDR3 region has the DNA TGTGCCAGCAGCCAAGGAATGACTACCGGGGAGCTGTTTTTT. Its protein is CASSQGMTTGELFF.

This clonotype was seen a handful of times. The chain uses TRBV2 and TRBJ2-1; 10 bases align to TRBD2. CDR3 length: 16 residues. The V gene end was trimmed by 6 bases and the J gene end by 10 bases; junction bases not matched to a gene: 15. Germline loops: CDR1 SNHLY, CDR2 FYNNEI. The DNA of the CDR3 is TGTGCCAGCAGATTGACTAGCGGGTCACTTTCAAGCGAGCAGTTCTTC. Translation gives CASRLTSGSLSSEQFF.

In its sample, this clonotype was seen many times. This rearrangement joins TRBV6-1 to TRBJ2-5, with 9 bases fitting TRBD2. Trimming took 5 bases from V and 5 from J; bases not matched to a gene: 3. Germline V lookup: CDR1 MNHNS, CDR2 SASEGT. The CDR3 has 13 amino acids. CDR3 amino acids: CASSPSGVETQYF. The CDR3 DNA reads as TGTGCCAGCAGTCCTAGCGGGGTCGAGACCCAGTACTTC.

In its sample, this clonotype was seen many times. This sequence joins TRBV27 and TRBJ2-4, with D perhaps matching TRBD1 (6 bases). V was pared by 2 bases and J by 7 bases, with 12 bases between. CDR3 length: 14 amino acids. Germline V lookup: CDR1 MNHEY, CDR2 SMNVEV (reference sequence). The CDR3 region is CASSLEQGGNIQYF. CDR3 in DNA: TGTGCCAGCAGTTTAGAACAGGGTGGGAACATTCAGTACTTC.

The sample holds a few counts of this clonotype. The chain links TRBV28 to TRBJ2-1; 8 nucleotides align to TRBD2. After removal of 5 bases from V and 5 bases from J, the junction contained 11 bases not matched to a gene. Germline CDR1 MDHEN, CDR2 SYDVKM. The CDR3 totals 16 residues. In DNA form, the CDR3 reads TGTGCCAGCAGTACGTCCCAGCGGGGGAATGACAATGAGCAGTTCTTC. Translated: CASSTSQRGNDNEQFF. The full variable domain, its missing parts supplied by reference TRBV28 and TRBJ2-1, is DVKVTQSSRYLVKRTGEKVFLECVQDMDHENMFWYRQDPGLGLRLIYFSYDVKMKEKGDIPEGYSVSREKKERFSLILESASTNQTSMYLCASSTSQRGNDNEQFFGPGTRLTVL.